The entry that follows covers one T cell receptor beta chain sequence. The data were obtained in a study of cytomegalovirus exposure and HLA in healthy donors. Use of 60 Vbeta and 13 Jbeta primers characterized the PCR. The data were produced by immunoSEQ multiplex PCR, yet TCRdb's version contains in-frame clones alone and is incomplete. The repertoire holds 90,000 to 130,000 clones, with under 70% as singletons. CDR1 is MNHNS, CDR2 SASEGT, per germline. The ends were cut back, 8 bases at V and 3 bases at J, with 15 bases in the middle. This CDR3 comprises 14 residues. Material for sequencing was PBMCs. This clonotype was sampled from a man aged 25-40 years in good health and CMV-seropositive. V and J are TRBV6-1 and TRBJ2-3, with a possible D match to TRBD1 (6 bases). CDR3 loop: CASGGLEGTDTQYF. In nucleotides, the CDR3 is TGTGCCAGCGGGGGCCTAGAAGGGACAGATACGCAGTATTTT.